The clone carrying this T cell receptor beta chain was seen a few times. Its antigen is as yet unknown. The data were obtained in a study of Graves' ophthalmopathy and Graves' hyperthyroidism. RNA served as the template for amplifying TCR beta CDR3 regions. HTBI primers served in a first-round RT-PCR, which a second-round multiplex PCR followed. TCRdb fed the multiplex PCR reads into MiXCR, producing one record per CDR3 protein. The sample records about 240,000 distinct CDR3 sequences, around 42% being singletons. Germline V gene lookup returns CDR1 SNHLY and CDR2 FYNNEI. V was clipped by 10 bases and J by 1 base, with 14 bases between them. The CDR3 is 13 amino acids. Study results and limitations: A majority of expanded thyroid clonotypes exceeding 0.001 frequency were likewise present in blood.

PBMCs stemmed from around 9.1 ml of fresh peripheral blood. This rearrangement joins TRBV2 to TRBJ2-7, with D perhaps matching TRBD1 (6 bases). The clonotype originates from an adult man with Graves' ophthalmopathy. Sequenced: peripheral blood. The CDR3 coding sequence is TGTGCCATCAGGGGCTCACGTTCCTACGAGCAGTACTTC. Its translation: CAIRGSRSYEQYF.